What follows describes a single TCR beta chain. Its specificity is not known. Libraries were prepared by immunoSEQ multiplex PCR; TCRdb keeps only in-frame clonotypes and omits some of them. Of approximately 130,000 clones listed, around nine tenths are singletons. This entry belongs to a study of graft-versus-host responses after intestinal transplantation. Looking at the study overall: Induction with anti-thymocyte globulin, then tacrolimus and steroids for 2 to 3 years, was given to all recipients. Whole-study findings and limits: GvH clones appeared in recipient marrow, some first in ileum or blood.

The length of the CDR3 is 15 residues. The rearrangement joins TRBV12-2 to TRBJ2-5; the table's D call, TRBD2, was not checked against the DNA. The J call may be incorrect, as the DNA end agrees better with TRBJ2-7. TRBV12-2 is listed as a pseudogene. The source is a human donor who received an intestinal transplant. The sequenced sample was unstimulated CD4+ T cells sorted from spleen or lymph node cells, obtained before intestinal transplant. The CDR3 loop reads CASRSPRLATYEQYF. CDR3 bases: TGTGCAAGTCGCTCGCCTCGACTAGCAACCTACGAGCAGTACTTC.